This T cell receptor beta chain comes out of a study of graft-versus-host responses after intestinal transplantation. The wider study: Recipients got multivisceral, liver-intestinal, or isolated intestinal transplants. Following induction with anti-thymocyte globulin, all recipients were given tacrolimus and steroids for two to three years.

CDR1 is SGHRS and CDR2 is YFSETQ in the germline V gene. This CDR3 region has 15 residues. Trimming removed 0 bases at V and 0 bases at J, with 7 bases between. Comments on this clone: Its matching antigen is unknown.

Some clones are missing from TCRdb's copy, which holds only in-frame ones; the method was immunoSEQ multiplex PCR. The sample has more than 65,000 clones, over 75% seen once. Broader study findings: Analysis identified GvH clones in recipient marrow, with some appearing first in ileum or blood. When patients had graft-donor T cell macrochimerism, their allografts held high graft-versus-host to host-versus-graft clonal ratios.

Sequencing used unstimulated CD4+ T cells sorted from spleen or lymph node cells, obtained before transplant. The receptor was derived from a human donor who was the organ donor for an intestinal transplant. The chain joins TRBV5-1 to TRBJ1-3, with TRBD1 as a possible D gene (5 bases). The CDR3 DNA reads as TGCGCCAGCAGCTTGGAGGGGTTCTCTGGAAACACCATATATTTT. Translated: CASSLEGFSGNTIYF.